This TCR beta chain comes out of a study of identical twins (dated by TCRdb to the mid-2010s). Looking at the study overall: TCR alpha and beta repertoires from monozygotic twins, unrelated adults of various ages and cord blood were deep-sequenced to test whether fetal clonotypes persist. Replicate twin experiments were performed at different times using different library preparation protocols to rule out contamination.

This clonotype occurred a few times. Its recognized antigen is unknown. Within one base of it there is no much larger clone, and no base qualities were kept. All donors were healthy Caucasians. The twin cohort consisted of three pairs of female monozygotic twins, all aged roughly 18 to 29 years. RNA for TCR libraries was isolated from peripheral blood mononuclear cells. Receptor libraries were prepared by 5' RACE. The instrument was an Illumina HiSeq 2000. Template switching introduced a universal primer binding site; the final cDNA contained a unique molecular identifier, enabling accurate counting of TCR cDNA molecules. Specific primers in the conserved constant-segment region were used to synthesize first-strand cDNA for TCR alpha and beta chains. Each cDNA library was double barcoded, with a SMART-Mk sample barcode plus Illumina barcodes, to control for contamination. TruSeq adapter sequences and Illumina sample barcodes were added in two successive PCR steps. The TCR alpha and beta cDNA libraries were sequenced on the Illumina HiSeq platform using custom primers. Processing in the source paper ran as follows. Unique molecular identifiers were extracted from raw reads with MiGEC, and CDR3 positions were determined with MiXCR. For each individual, recombination models were inferred using an EM algorithm with the repgenHMM and IGoR tools. The tcR package in R was used for shared clonotype analysis, with sharing normalized by the product of cloneset sizes. To study raw recombination free of thymic and clonal selection effects, out-of-frame nonproductive sequences were analyzed. Using fastp trimming at Q25 and MiXCR clonotype assembly, TCRdb reanalyzed the public sequencing data and kept in-frame beta chains. Merged by CDR3 protein, the rows form single entries marked with the most common genes and DNA. In this record, the V and J calls reflect TCRdb's handling and not the investigators' own analysis. The table for this sample lists about 730,000 distinct CDR3 sequences; 21% of them were counted only once. Roughly 4% of the sample is taken by the ten largest.

Results the study describes overall, beyond this receptor: The excess sharing between twins in beta out-of-frame sequences was weaker because fewer shared sequences reduced the signal-to-noise ratio. Fewer insertions were carried by abundant cord blood beta clonotypes, a similar but weaker trend appeared in young adult naive repertoires, and no such trend appeared in memory repertoires. Because the same donors could not be followed over many years, the conclusions depended on cross-sectional statistical analysis. Zero-insertion analyses could be partly confounded by invariant T cells such as MAIT and iNKT, although diverse VJ usage argued against such confounding for most clonotypes. Out-of-frame TCR alpha sequences shared between twins showed an excess of low generation-probability sequences compared with coincidental sharing between unrelated individuals. Recombination models systematically underestimated out-of-frame TCR alpha sharing in monozygotic twins but agreed with sharing between unrelated individuals.

V is cut by 5 bases and J by 7 bases, and the space between the germline ends is 17 bases. Spanning cysteine to phenylalanine, the CDR3 consists of 14 amino acids. This entry keeps only the CDR3 DNA: 42 bases, framed from base 1. The sample was also reused in another study, on T cells expressing NK-cell markers. Per that second paper: In sorted CD3+CD56+NKG2C+, CD3+CD56+NKG2C- and CD3+CD56-NKG2C+ T-cell subsets from eight or nine donors, TCR beta-chain repertoires were profiled. Of the eight sequenced donors, seven were found to be HCMV-seropositive and one was found to be HCMV-seronegative. In several experiments an anti-gammadeltaTCR antibody was added to restrict sorting to alphabetaTCR-expressing T cells. In six donors, the dominant CD3+CD56+NKG2C+ clonotypes ranked among the top 10 CD8+ clonotypes, making up roughly 1.0-8% of CD8+ T cells. Those dominant clonotypes were again the most abundant among CD3+CD56-NKG2C+ cells in several donors, at about 25-65%. It remained unclear whether the expanded NKG2C-expressing T cell clones were specific for HCMV antigens. The study sequenced eight donors, all healthy volunteers chosen at random: three men and five women. HCMV serostatus was determined by detecting HCMV-specific IgG in serum with a commercial ELISA kit. Bulk peripheral blood T-cell repertoires were additionally sequenced from unsorted PBMC for six donors. Reads were demultiplexed and grouped by UMI with MIGEC, and clonotypes were assembled and quantified with MiTCR. To remove erroneous sequences, TCR cDNA sequences were retained only when supported by two or more reads. The tcR package was used for downstream repertoire analysis, with clonotypes matched between fractions based on CDR3 nucleotide sequence plus V segment. Antigen specificity was annotated against VDJdb with VDJmatch, allowing one amino acid substitution in CDR3.

Source material: PBMCs. The chain was built from TRBV12-3 or TRBV12-4 and TRBJ1-2, and possibly TRBD1, on 5 matching bases. The source is a woman younger than 30 in good health. DNA sequence: TGTGCCAGCAGTACGGGGCAGGGTGTGGGTGGCTACACCTTC. This encodes CASSTGQGVGGYTF.